This T cell receptor (beta chain) appears in the sequencing data of a study of beta chain features in type 1 diabetes. Isolated RNA was reverse transcribed in full, so expressed TCRB transcripts were sequenced. Libraries were prepared by immunoSEQ multiplex PCR; TCRdb keeps only in-frame clonotypes and omits some of them. The table shows roughly 400,000 clones, with over 8.5% occurring only once. Trimming removed 3 bases from V and 4 bases from J, with 10 bases in between. This CDR3 has 14 amino acids. Germline CDR1 reads SGHAT; CDR2 reads FQNNGV. Study results and caveats: Still unanswered here is whether HLA type influences TCRB rearrangement. Equally in patients and controls, shorter templates might have been favored by PCR. When Type 1 diabetes patients were examined, their TCRB CDR3s proved moderately but significantly shorter in all four CD4+ subsets.

By way of CD45RO/CCR7/CD25/CD127/CD95/CD27, the CD4+ regulatory, stem cell-like memory, central memory and naive cells were sorted. This clone has only a few counts. What it binds is unknown. The specimen sequenced was central memory CD4+ T cells from blood. This chain links TRBV11-2 with TRBJ1-3; D gene uncertain. The sequence derives from a man younger than 40 with type 1 diabetes. The CDR3 sequence: CASSLKVDGNTIYF. The CDR3 DNA is TGTGCCAGCAGCTTGAAGGTGGACGGAAACACCATATATTTT.